The sequence of this T cell receptor beta chain was determined in a study of cytomegalovirus exposure and HLA in healthy donors. Study in general: Researchers previously reported finding some 110 million unique TCR beta sequences from roughly 170 million T cells.

The PCR was carried out with 60 Vbeta primers and 13 Jbeta primers. Data came from immunoSEQ multiplex PCR; TCRdb stores just in-frame clones and leaves some out. The table records just over 150,000 clones, around 80% of them present only once. The CDR3 extends over 13 amino acids. Per the germline V gene, CDR1 is SEHNR and CDR2 is FQNEAQ (reference sequence). V was cut by 5 bases and J by 0 bases, with 7 bases left in between. Unrecorded immune exposure was likely among donors, who were nominally healthy when sampled. Sequencing was done on a sample of PBMCs. The rearrangement joins TRBV7-9 to TRBJ1-1; D not certain. The receptor comes from a man between 50 and 59 years old in good health and CMV-seropositive. The DNA of the CDR3 is TGTGCCAGCAGCCCGGTCATGAACACTGAAGCTTTCTTT. Its protein product is CASSPVMNTEAFF.